These T cell receptor beta chains were read from a single sample in a study of shared clonotypes between healthy human individuals. The method was immunoSEQ multiplex PCR; TCRdb's version includes in-frame clones alone and lacks a portion of them. Here the sample spans approximately 1.9 million clones, about 93% being singletons. Sequenced sample: naive CD8+ T cells from PBMCs. The receptors stem from a man between 18 and 35 years old in good health. Some clones in this sample may be carry-over from other donors' samples. Each CDR3 is given without its conserved first and last residue. D genes are given only for firm matches.

>.|TRBV10-2
ASTRGHLGNEQF
>.|TRBV5-1
ASSFVTNNEQF
>.|TRBV2
ASSEGFRAANTGELF
>.|TRBV4-2
ASSQAGNTEAF
>.|TRBV30
AWSPDYNEQF
>TRBD1|TRBV7-2
ASSFGQGEQY
>.|TRBV27
ASSPSWGNSNQPQH
>.|TRBV11-2
ASIGPGRPHKQY
>.|TRBV6-1
ASSEFAGTMREKLF
>TRBD1|TRBV19
ASSTLDRGEGEPQH
>.|TRBV7-9
ASSPTRDEAPDTQY
>TRBD2|TRBV19
ASSIAGLAGGEQF
>TRBD2|TRBV11-2
ASRRGLDFIHEQY
>TRBD1|TRBV27
ASSKLRDRAYEQY
>.|TRBV29-1
SVEGIGGQGIYEQY
>.|TRBV14
ASSQVRGHPNYGYT
>.|TRBV13
ASTLWGVNTGELF
>TRBD2|TRBV7-9
ASSHSTSGIPLMRELF
>TRBD1|TRBV9
ASSVGDRGAGSANTGELF
>.|TRBV18
ASSPSGWSTDTQY
>.|TRBV27
ASSFSTGELF
>TRBD1|TRBV19
ASSPTGKGPYEQY
>.|TRBV19
ASSMRPTDGYT
>TRBD1|TRBV28
ASRDRGAEAF
>.|TRBV6-5
ASSYDRVIETQY
>.|TRBV21-1
ASSGARANYGYT
>TRBD2|TRBV28
ASSPISGSSYNEQF
>.|TRBV5-4
ASSLDGSEAF
>TRBD2|TRBV7-2
ASSGQGLAGGVYNEQF
>.|TRBV4-1
ASSHPGGGAGNQPQH
>.|TRBV29-1
SVVGGRYTDTQY
>.|TRBV28
ASSSSVERARGGYT
>.|TRBV6-1
ASRRDPENEKLF
>TRBD1|TRBV11-1
ASTIDRVLYNEQF
>.|TRBV7-9
ASSPFRNSSYEQY
>.|TRBV6-6
ASSYSPGENTGELF
>.|TRBV5-1
ASSLEGGIVDEQF
>TRBD2|TRBV7-2
ASSLTLGGSPNNEQF
>TRBD2|TRBV6-5
ASSWLLAGDNEQF